The clone carrying this TCR beta chain has more than one count but fewer than ten. TCRdb recomputed calls from the reads with MiXCR, one row per CDR3 protein. The top ten hold more than 8.5% of the sample, which has 400,000 to 550,000 distinct CDR3 sequences, about 10% seen once. This sample is part of a study of T cell repertoires in cytomegalovirus infection. The CDR3 sequence is 13 residues long. V was trimmed by 7 bases and J by 1 base, leaving 7 bases between them. The germline CDR1 and CDR2 sequences are SNHLY and FYNNEI. This sequence originates from a human donor in good health (CMV status not recorded). Some clones in this sample may be carry-over from other donors' samples. The sequencing sample was made of PBMCs. The gene calls are TRBV2 and TRBJ2-2, with D uncertain. This chain's CDR3 is CASTAGNTGELFF. In DNA, the CDR3 is TGTGCCAGCACGGCAGGGAACACCGGGGAGCTGTTTTTT.